This is a list of T cell receptor beta chains from one sample in a study of cytomegalovirus exposure and HLA in healthy donors. The data were produced by immunoSEQ multiplex PCR, yet TCRdb's version contains in-frame clones alone and is incomplete. The repertoire consists of 150,000 to 200,000 clones, with roughly three quarters occurring once and the leading ten covering roughly 4.5%. Specimen: PBMCs. The receptor source for this set is a man younger than 35 in good health and CMV-seropositive. Both conserved end residues are part of each CDR3. D genes are given only for firm matches. Part of the rows lack a size; the others show once, few, many or a class for expanded clones.

NA	TRBV30	TRBJ1-2	NA	TGTGCCTGGAGTGTACGGGCACAGGACTATGGCTACACCTTC	CAWSVRAQDYGYTF
NA	TRBV7-8	TRBJ1-2	NA	TGTGCCAGCAGCTTAGACAATAACTATGGCTACACCTTC	CASSLDNNYGYTF
NA	TRBV28	TRBJ1-1	NA	TGTGCCAGCAGTCATACAGGGTCTAACACTGAAGCTTTCTTT	CASSHTGSNTEAFF
few	TRBV28	TRBJ2-5	TRBD1	TGTGCCAGCAGCCACACAGGGGCCCCAGAGACCCAGTACTTC	CASSHTGAPETQYF
NA	TRBV15	TRBJ1-1	NA	TGTGCCTCGCGGGGGATAAGGGGTACTGAAGCTTTCTTT	CASRGIRGTEAFF
NA	TRBV11-3	TRBJ2-5	NA	TGTGCCAGCAGCCTTATGACTGAACAAGAGACCCAGTACTTC	CASSLMTEQETQYF
few	TRBV4-1	TRBJ1-2	TRBD1	TGCGCCAGCAGCCAAGAGGCGGGAAGACAGGGCGGCTACACCTTC	CASSQEAGRQGGYTF
NA	TRBV5-1	TRBJ1-1	TRBD1	TGCGCCAGCAGCTTAGGACAGGGGGAAATTTCTGAAGCTTTCTTT	CASSLGQGEISEAFF
NA	TRBV11-2	TRBJ1-3	NA	TGTGCCAGCAGCCTCCTTAGGGGGGGCTCTGGAAACACCATATATTTT	CASSLLRGGSGNTIYF
NA	TRBV5-1	TRBJ1-1	NA	TGCGCCAGCAGGAGCCCCATGAACACTGAAGCTTTCTTT	CASRSPMNTEAFF
few	TRBV4-1	TRBJ2-2	NA	TGCGCCAGCAGCCAAGGGACAGCGAACACCGGGGAGCTGTTTTTT	CASSQGTANTGELFF
NA	TRBV7-2	TRBJ2-1	TRBD2	TGTGCCAGCAGCTTAGCGGGGAGCGGGGGGGAGTTCTTC	CASSLAGSGGEFF
NA	TRBV27	TRBJ1-1	NA	TGTGCCAGCAGTTTAGGGAGGGTCACTGAAGCTTTCTTT	CASSLGRVTEAFF
once	TRBV11-2	TRBJ2-5	NA	TGTGCCAGCAGCATCGGACAAACACAAGAGACCCAGTACTTC	CASSIGQTQETQYF
NA	TRBV27	TRBJ2-1	NA	TGTGCCAGCAGTTGGGGGCTAGACTACAATGAGCAGTTCTTC	CASSWGLDYNEQFF
NA	TRBV9	TRBJ1-6	NA	TGTGCCAGCAGCGTAGAGCCGAAACTACGAAATTCACCCCTCCACTTT	CASSVEPKLRNSPLHF
NA	TRBV7-9	TRBJ2-5	NA	TGTGCCAGCAGCTCCGCTCAAGGGGGAGTAGAGACCCAGTACTTC	CASSSAQGGVETQYF
NA	TRBV9	TRBJ2-5	NA	TGTGCCAGCAGCGTCGGACCAGGGGAGGAGACCCAGTACTTC	CASSVGPGEETQYF
NA	TRBV25-1	TRBJ2-1	TRBD2	TGTGCCAGCAGTGTCCCAACCTCGAGACTAGCGGACAATGAGCAGTTCTTC	CASSVPTSRLADNEQFF
NA	TRBV5-6	TRBJ1-6	NA	TGTGCCAGCAGCGGAGGACAGAGCTCCTATAATTCACCCCTCCACTTT	CASSGGQSSYNSPLHF
NA	TRBV27	TRBJ2-3	TRBD2	TGTGCCAGCAGCTCTAGCGGGGGGGCATTTGATACGCAGTATTTT	CASSSSGGAFDTQYF
NA	TRBV7-8	TRBJ1-5	TRBD1	TGTGCCAGCAGCTACTGGGACAGGGTGTCGGGTCAGCCCCAGCATTTT	CASSYWDRVSGQPQHF
NA	TRBV19	TRBJ1-5	NA	TGTGCCAGTAGTGGGATTTGGACAGCCTACAATCAGCCCCAGCATTTT	CASSGIWTAYNQPQHF
NA	TRBV6-5	TRBJ1-6	NA	TGTGCCAGCAGTTATACAGGGACGGGTAATTCACCCCTCCACTTT	CASSYTGTGNSPLHF
NA	TRBV15	TRBJ2-1	NA	TGTGCCACCAGCAGAGATCAGGGTGATGAGCAGTTCTTC	CATSRDQGDEQFF
NA	TRBV5-1	TRBJ1-2	TRBD1	TGCGCCAGCAGCCCAGGGGACAGGGACATTAACTATGGCTACACCTTC	CASSPGDRDINYGYTF
NA	TRBV6-5	TRBJ1-2	TRBD1	TGTGCCAGCAGTTACGGACAGGAGGGAGGCTACACCTTC	CASSYGQEGGYTF
few	TRBV19	TRBJ1-2	TRBD1	TGTGCCAGTAGTATAGATAACAGGGGGCTCTATGGCTACACCTTC	CASSIDNRGLYGYTF
few	TRBV4-2	TRBJ2-2	TRBD2	TGTGCCAGCAGCCAAGATCAACTAGCGGGAGCCGGGGAGCTGTTTTTT	CASSQDQLAGAGELFF
few	TRBV25-1	TRBJ1-2	TRBD1	TGTGCCAGCAGTGTCTCAGGGACAGGTCAGAGTGGCTACACCTTC	CASSVSGTGQSGYTF
NA	TRBV27	TRBJ2-3	NA	TGTGCCAGCACCCAGCGGGCGACCACAGATACGCAGTATTTT	CASTQRATTDTQYF
NA	TRBV7-8	TRBJ2-1	NA	TGTGCCAGCAGCTTAGCGGGGGGTATCGATGAGCAGTTCTTC	CASSLAGGIDEQFF
few	TRBV6-1	TRBJ1-3	NA	TGTGCCAGCAGCCGACAGAGCTTCCCAGGAAACACCATATATTTT	CASSRQSFPGNTIYF
once	TRBV2	TRBJ1-1	NA	TGTGCCAGCAGCGACAGAGGTGAAGCTTTCTTT	CASSDRGEAFF
NA	TRBV7-9	TRBJ1-2	TRBD1	TGTGCCAGCAGCAAGGGACAGGGGATAAATTCGGACGGCTACACCTTC	CASSKGQGINSDGYTF
NA	TRBV19	TRBJ1-5	TRBD1	TGTGCCAGTAGTATAGATCCAGGGGGCTCTCAGCCCCAGCATTTT	CASSIDPGGSQPQHF
NA	TRBV6-5	TRBJ1-4	NA	TGTGCCAGTAGTTGGACAGTCTTTAATGAAAAACTGTTTTTT	CASSWTVFNEKLFF
NA	TRBV30	TRBJ1-2	NA	TGTGCCTGGAGTGTCGGCGGTGGCTACACCTTC	CAWSVGGGYTF
NA	TRBV6-4	TRBJ1-1	TRBD1	TGTGCCAGCAGTACCGGGACAGGGAACACTGAAGCTTTCTTT	CASSTGTGNTEAFF
NA	TRBV2	TRBJ2-5	TRBD2	TGTGCCAGCAAAAGGGGTGTGGCGGGGGGGAAGGAGACCCAGTACTTC	CASKRGVAGGKETQYF
NA	TRBV5-1	TRBJ2-5	NA	TGCGCCAGCAGCCCGATAGAGGGCTTTAGCACCCAGTACTTC	CASSPIEGFSTQYF
few	TRBV11-3	TRBJ2-1	NA	TGTGCCAGCAGCTTTCCCTTTATTTCAGGACAAGAGGACTACTCGCAGTTCTTC	CASSFPFISGQEDYSQFF
NA	TRBV7-8	TRBJ1-2	NA	TGTGCCAGCAGCCCAAGGACAGCTACTAACTATGGCTACACCTTC	CASSPRTATNYGYTF
NA	TRBV28	TRBJ1-4	NA	TGTGCCAGCAGTCGAGGGGAAAAACTGTTTTTT	CASSRGEKLFF
NA	TRBV9	TRBJ2-5	TRBD2	TGTGCCAGCAGCGTAGCGGCTAGCGGGGGAGAGACCCAGTACTTC	CASSVAASGGETQYF
NA	TRBV28	TRBJ1-6	NA	TGTGCCAGCAGTTTCCCCCGGGGGGGTAATTCACCCCTCCACTTT	CASSFPRGGNSPLHF
NA	TRBV5-1	TRBJ1-4	TRBD1	TGCGCCAGCAGTCGGGACAGGGTGGGTGAAAAACTGTTTTTT	CASSRDRVGEKLFF
NA	TRBV5-1	TRBJ1-2	TRBD1	TGCGCCAGCAGCTGGGGGACAGCAGCTAACTATGGCTACACCTTC	CASSWGTAANYGYTF
NA	TRBV28	TRBJ2-5	TRBD1	TGTGCCAGCAGTACGGACAGGGGGCCGGTAGAGGGGGAGACCCAGTACTTC	CASSTDRGPVEGETQYF
NA	TRBV6-5	TRBJ1-2	NA	TGTGCCACCCGCGAGGCGGGTCGAGCTAACTATGGCTACACCTTC	CATREAGRANYGYTF
NA	TRBV19	TRBJ1-5	TRBD1	TGTGCCAGTAGTAGACAGGGGGAGGGGAAGCAGCCCCAGCATTTT	CASSRQGEGKQPQHF
NA	TRBV4-1	TRBJ2-2	TRBD2	TGCGCCAGCAGCCCAGCCGGACTAGCGGGGGCAAAGGACACCGGGGAGCTGTTTTTT	CASSPAGLAGAKDTGELFF
NA	TRBV6-4	TRBJ2-1	TRBD2	TGTGCCAGCAGTGCCGGGACTAGCGGCAATGAGCAGTTCTTC	CASSAGTSGNEQFF
NA	TRBV25-1	TRBJ2-1	TRBD2	TGTGCCAGCAGTGAATTTAAAGTTGGAGCGGGGAACAATGAGCAGTTCTTC	CASSEFKVGAGNNEQFF